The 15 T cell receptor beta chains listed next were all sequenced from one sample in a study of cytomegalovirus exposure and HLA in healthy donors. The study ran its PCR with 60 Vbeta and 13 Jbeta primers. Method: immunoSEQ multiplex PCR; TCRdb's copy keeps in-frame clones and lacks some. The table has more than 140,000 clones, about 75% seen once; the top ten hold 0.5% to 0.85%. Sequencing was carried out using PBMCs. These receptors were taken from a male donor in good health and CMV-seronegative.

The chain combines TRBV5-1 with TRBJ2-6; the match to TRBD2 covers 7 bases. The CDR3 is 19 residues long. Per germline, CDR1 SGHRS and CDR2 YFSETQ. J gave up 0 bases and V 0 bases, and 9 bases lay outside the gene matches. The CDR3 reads CASSLAPVGGVSGANVLTF. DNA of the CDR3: TGCGCCAGCAGCTTGGCGCCTGTGGGGGGGGTCTCTGGGGCCAACGTCCTGACTTTC. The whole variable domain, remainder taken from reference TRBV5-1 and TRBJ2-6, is KAGVTQTPRYLIKTRGQQVTLSCSPISGHRSVSWYQQTPGQGLQFLFEYFSETQRNKGNFPGRFSGRQFSNSRSEMNVSTLELGDSALYLCASSLAPVGGVSGANVLTFGAGSRLTVL.

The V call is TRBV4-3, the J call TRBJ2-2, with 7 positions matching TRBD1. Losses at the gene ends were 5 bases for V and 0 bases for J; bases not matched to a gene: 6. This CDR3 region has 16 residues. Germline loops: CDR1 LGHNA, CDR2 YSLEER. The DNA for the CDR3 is TGCGCCAGCAGCTTCTACAGGGGACCGAACACCGGGGAGCTGTTTTTT. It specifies CASSFYRGPNTGELFF.

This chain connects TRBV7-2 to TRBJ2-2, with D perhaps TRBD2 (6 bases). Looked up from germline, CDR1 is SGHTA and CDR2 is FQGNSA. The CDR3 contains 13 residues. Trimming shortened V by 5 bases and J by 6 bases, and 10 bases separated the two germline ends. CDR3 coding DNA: TGTGCCAGCAGCGGGCGACTAGCCGGGGAGCTGTTTTTT. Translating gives CASSGRLAGELFF. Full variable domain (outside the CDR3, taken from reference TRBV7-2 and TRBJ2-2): GAGVSQSPSNKVTEKGKDVELRCDPISGHTALYWYRQSLGQGLEFLIYFQGNSAPDKSGLPSDRFSAERTGGSVSTLTIQRTQQEDSAVYLCASSGRLAGELFFGEGSRLTVL.

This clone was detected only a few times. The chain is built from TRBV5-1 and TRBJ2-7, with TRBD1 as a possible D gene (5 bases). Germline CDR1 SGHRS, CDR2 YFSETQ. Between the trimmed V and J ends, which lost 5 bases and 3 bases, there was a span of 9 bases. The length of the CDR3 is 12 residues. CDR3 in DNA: TGCGCCAGCAGGGGTCAGGGCTACGAGCAGTACTTC. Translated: CASRGQGYEQYF.

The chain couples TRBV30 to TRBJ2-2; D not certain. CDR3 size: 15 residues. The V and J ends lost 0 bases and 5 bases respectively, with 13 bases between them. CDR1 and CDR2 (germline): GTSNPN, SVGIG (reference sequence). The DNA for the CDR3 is TGTGCCTGGAGTGTACTGAGTGTATGGACCGGGGAGCTGTTTTTT. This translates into CAWSVLSVWTGELFF.

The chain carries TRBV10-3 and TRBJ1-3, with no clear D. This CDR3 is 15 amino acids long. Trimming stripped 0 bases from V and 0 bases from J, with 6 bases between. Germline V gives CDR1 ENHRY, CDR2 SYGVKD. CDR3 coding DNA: TGTGCCATCAGTGAGTCCGAGAGCTCTGGAAACACCATATATTTT. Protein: CAISESESSGNTIYF.

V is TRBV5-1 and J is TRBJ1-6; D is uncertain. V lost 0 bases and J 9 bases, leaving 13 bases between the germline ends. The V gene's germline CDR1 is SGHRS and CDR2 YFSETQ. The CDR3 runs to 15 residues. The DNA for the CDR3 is TGCGCCAGCAGCTTGGATGGCCTAGGTGGTTCACCCCTCCACTTT. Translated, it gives CASSLDGLGGSPLHF.

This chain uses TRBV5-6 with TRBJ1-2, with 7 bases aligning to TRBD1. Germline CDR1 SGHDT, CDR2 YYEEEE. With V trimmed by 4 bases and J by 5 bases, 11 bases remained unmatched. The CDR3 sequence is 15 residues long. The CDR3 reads CASSPVDRDSYGYTF. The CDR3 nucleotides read TGTGCCAGCAGCCCGGTAGACAGGGATAGTTATGGCTACACCTTC.

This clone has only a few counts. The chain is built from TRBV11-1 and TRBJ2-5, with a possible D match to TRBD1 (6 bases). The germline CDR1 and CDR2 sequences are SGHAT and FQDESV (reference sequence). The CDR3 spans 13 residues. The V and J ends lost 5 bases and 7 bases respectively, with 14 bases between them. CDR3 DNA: TGTGCCAGCAGCCTTGGGGGACATGGGACCCAGTACTTC. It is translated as CASSLGGHGTQYF. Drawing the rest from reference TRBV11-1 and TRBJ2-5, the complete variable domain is EAEVAQSPRYKITEKSQAVAFWCDPISGHATLYWYRQILGQGPELLVQFQDESVVDDSQLPKDRFSAERLKGVDSTLKIQPAELGDSAMYLCASSLGGHGTQYFGPGTRLLVL.

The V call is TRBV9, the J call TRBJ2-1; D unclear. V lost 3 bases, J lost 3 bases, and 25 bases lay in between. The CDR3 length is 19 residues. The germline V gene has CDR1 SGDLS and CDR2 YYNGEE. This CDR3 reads CASSGSRVEPWANYNEQFF. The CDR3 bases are TGTGCCAGCAGCGGTTCCCGCGTCGAGCCGTGGGCGAACTACAATGAGCAGTTCTTC.

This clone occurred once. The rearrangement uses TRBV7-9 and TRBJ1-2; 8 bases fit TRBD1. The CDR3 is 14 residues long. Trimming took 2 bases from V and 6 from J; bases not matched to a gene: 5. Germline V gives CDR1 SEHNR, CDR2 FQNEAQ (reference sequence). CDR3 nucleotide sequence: TGTGCCAGCAGCTTAACTCAGGGGGCTCATGGCTACACCTTC. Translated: CASSLTQGAHGYTF.

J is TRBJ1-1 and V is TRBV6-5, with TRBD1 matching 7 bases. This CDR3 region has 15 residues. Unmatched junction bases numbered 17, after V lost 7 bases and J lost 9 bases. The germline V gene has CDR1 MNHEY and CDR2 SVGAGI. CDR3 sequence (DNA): TGTGCCAGCACTAAATCGACTTCAGGGGGTAATAAAGCTTTCTTT. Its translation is CASTKSTSGGNKAFF.

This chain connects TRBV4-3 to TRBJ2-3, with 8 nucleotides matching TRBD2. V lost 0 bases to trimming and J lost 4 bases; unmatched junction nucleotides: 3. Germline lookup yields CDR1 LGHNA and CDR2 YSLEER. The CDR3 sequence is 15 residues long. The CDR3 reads CASSQDRGGPDTQYF. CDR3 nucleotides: TGCGCCAGCAGCCAAGACCGGGGGGGCCCAGATACGCAGTATTTT.

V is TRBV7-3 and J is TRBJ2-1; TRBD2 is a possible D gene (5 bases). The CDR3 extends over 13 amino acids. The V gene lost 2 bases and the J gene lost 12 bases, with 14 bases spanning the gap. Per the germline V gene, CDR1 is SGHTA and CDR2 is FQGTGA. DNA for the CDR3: TGTGCCAGCAGCTTAGGGGAGAAGGGTGGGCAGTTCTTC. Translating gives CASSLGEKGGQFF.

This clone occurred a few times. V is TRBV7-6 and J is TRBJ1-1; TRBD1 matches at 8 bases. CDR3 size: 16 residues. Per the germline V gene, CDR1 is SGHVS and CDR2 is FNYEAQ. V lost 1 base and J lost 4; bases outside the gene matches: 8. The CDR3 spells CASSLGSNRGVTEAFF. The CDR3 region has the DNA TGTGCCAGCAGCTTAGGTTCAAACAGGGGGGTCACTGAAGCTTTCTTT.